These 5 T cell receptor beta chains came from one sample sequenced in a study of CD8+ T cells in alopecia areata. Documented treatment: oral pan-JAK inhibitor, 5-10 mg twice daily. Isolated RNA was reverse transcribed into cDNA used as the sequencing template. The table came from immunoSEQ multiplex PCR; TCRdb's copy has only in-frame clones and leaves some out. The sample records more than 150,000 clones, approximately 50% being singletons. The specimen comprised CD8+ T cells sorted from blood, sampled around week 53, from a patient treated with tofacitinib. These receptors originate from a human donor with alopecia areata.

This chain connects TRBV5-6 to TRBJ2-3, with D possibly called TRBD1 or TRBD2 (5 bases each). Germline assignment: CDR1 SGHDT and CDR2 YYEEEE. V was trimmed by 4 bases and J by 4 bases, leaving 10 bases between them. CDR3 length: 13 residues. In DNA, the CDR3 is TGTGCCAGCAGCCCGGGGACCCCAGATACGCAGTATTTT. This sequence encodes CASSPGTPDTQYF.

The chain joins TRBV5-6 to TRBJ1-5; D is possibly TRBD1 (6 bases). Germline CDR1 is SGHDT and CDR2 is YYEEEE. This CDR3 region has 14 residues. The ends were cut back, 4 bases at V and 9 bases at J, with 17 bases in the middle. The CDR3 bases are TGTGCCAGCAGCGGAGGGGGAGCTATTTGGCCCCAGCATTTT. This gives the protein CASSGGGAIWPQHF.

Turning to this clone: The sample contains more than one DNA sequence encoding this CDR3. V is TRBV30 and J is TRBJ1-2; 8 bases are shared with TRBD1. The CDR3 runs 13 residues. J gave up 5 bases and V 3 bases, and 5 bases lay outside the gene matches. From germline, CDR1 is GTSNPN and CDR2 SVGIG (reference sequence). The CDR3 DNA is TGTGCCTGGAGGGAAACAGGGGGGTATGGCTACACCTTC. It codes for CAWRETGGYGYTF.

The chain carries TRBV29-1 and TRBJ2-7; D may correspond to TRBD1 or TRBD2 (6 bases each). Germline V gives CDR1 SQVTM, CDR2 ANQGSEA. Trimming left V 2 bases short and J 1 base short, with 12 bases between. CDR3 length: 14 amino acids. CDR3 DNA sequence: TGCAGCGTTGAATTGGCGGGGACATCCTACGAGCAGTACTTC. It translates to CSVELAGTSYEQYF.

A few counts support this clone. The chain combines TRBV7-8 with TRBJ2-3, with 16 nucleotides matching TRBD2. Germline CDR1 SGHVS, CDR2 FQNEAQ. The CDR3 runs to 16 residues. Trimming cost V 5 bases and J 6 bases; bases outside gene matches: 5. For the CDR3, the DNA is TGTGCCAGCAGCCCGGGACTAGCGGGGGGGCCTGATACGCAGTATTTT. Its translation is CASSPGLAGGPDTQYF.